This T cell receptor beta chain was observed in a study of blood T cells in healthy people across ages. Study observations and caveats: Diversity estimated from one million T cells was considered an underestimate.

Turning to this clonotype: Its matching antigen is unknown.

Alongside a J-beta primer mix, a sample-barcoded 5' primer served in a second PCR lasting about 6 to 11 cycles. MiXCR, applied by TCRdb to the 5' RACE reads, yields one record per CDR3 protein. Among some 860,000 distinct CDR3 sequences listed, 56% were seen once. Deletions cut 0 bases from V and 10 bases from J, with 6 bases between. The CDR3 covers 12 residues. Germline-derived CDR1 and CDR2 are MNHEY and SVGAGI. This rearrangement joins TRBV6-5 to TRBJ1-4, with D hard to call. The sequenced sample was blood. The origin of this receptor is a man aged 40-50 years in good health. CDR3 loop: CASSYSDVKLFF. The CDR3 DNA reads as TGTGCCAGCAGTTACTCGGACGTAAAACTGTTTTTT.